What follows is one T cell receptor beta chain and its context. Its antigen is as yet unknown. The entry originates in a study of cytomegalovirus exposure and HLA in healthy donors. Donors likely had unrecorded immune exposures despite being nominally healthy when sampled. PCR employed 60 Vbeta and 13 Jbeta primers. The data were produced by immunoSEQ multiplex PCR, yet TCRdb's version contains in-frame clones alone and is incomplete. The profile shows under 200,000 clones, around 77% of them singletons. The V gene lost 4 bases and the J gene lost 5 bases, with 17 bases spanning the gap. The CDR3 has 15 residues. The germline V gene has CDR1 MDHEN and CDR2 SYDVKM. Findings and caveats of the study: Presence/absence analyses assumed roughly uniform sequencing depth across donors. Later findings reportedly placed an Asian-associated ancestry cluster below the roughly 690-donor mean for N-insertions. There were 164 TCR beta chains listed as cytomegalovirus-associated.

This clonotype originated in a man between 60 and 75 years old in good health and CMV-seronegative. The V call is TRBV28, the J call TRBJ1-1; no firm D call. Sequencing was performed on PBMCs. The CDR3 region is CASSSRLGVKTEAFF. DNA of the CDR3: TGTGCCAGCAGTTCGCGACTGGGAGTAAAGACTGAAGCTTTCTTT.